The rows below give T cell receptor beta chains drawn from one sample of a study of blood T cells in healthy people across ages. TCRdb re-called the 5' RACE reads through MiXCR, storing one row per CDR3 protein. The sample lists 500,000 to 550,000 distinct CDR3 sequences; about 24% were seen once. These same records also appear under a second study, on T cells of mothers and their children.

Sequenced sample: blood. These receptors were collected from a boy aged 10-17 years in good health. CDR3s include the opening cysteine and the closing phenylalanine or tryptophan. D genes are given only for firm matches. Some rows have no size entry. The others give once, few or many, or a class for an expanded clone.

d_call j_call v_call clone_size cdr3_aa cdr3_nt
- TRBJ1-3 TRBV7-2 few CASSRRQAGASGNTIYF TGTGCCAGCAGCCGACGACAGGCCGGGGCCTCTGGAAACACCATATATTTT
- TRBJ2-7 TRBV29-1 few CSVGTYYEQYF TGCAGCGTTGGTACTTACTACGAGCAGTACTTC
TRBD2 TRBJ2-7 TRBV24-1 - CATSDISTSGGTYEQYF TGTGCCACCAGTGATATATCGACTAGCGGTGGCACCTACGAGCAGTACTTC
- TRBJ2-2 TRBV29-1 - CSVAMTPNTGELFF TGCAGCGTTGCGATGACACCGAACACCGGGGAGCTGTTTTTT
- TRBJ1-1 TRBV27 - CASSWTFTGANTEAFF TGTGCCAGCAGTTGGACCTTTACGGGGGCGAACACTGAAGCTTTCTTT
- TRBJ2-1 TRBV4-3 - CASSQGPTSIYEQFF TGCGCCAGCAGCCAAGGACCAACTAGTATCTATGAGCAGTTCTTC
- TRBJ2-5 TRBV28 many CASSFGGPTRETQYF TGTGCCAGCAGTTTTGGGGGGCCGACACGAGAGACCCAGTACTTC
- TRBJ1-4 TRBV5-5 few CASTQLGEKLFF TGTGCCAGCACCCAACTAGGTGAAAAACTGTTTTTT
- TRBJ1-5 TRBV7-2 - CASSLGPDFNQPQHF TGTGCCAGCAGCTTAGGCCCTGATTTCAATCAGCCCCAGCATTTT
- TRBJ1-6 TRBV5-1 - CASSLEEDSNSPLHF TGCGCCAGCAGCTTGGAGGAGGATTCGAATTCACCCCTCCACTTT
- TRBJ2-5 TRBV6-5 few CASNQGGETQYF TGTGCCAGCAATCAGGGTGGAGAGACCCAGTACTTC
TRBD1 TRBJ2-7 TRBV4-2 - CASSQLLRDSDSYEQYF TGTGCCAGCAGCCAGCTACTCCGGGACAGCGATTCCTACGAGCAGTACTTC
TRBD1 TRBJ2-5 TRBV9 - CASSVGTGNQEAQYF TGTGCCAGCAGCGTGGGGACAGGGAATCAAGAGGCCCAGTACTTC
TRBD2 TRBJ2-7 TRBV15 - CATSRGLAKSSYEQYF TGTGCCACCAGCAGGGGACTAGCGAAAAGCTCCTACGAGCAGTACTTC